This T cell receptor (beta chain) was identified during a study of tumor-infiltrating lymphocytes in primary liver carcinoma (dated by TCRdb to about 2017). A note on the overall study: Hepatocellular carcinoma (four) or combined HCC and intrahepatic cholangiocarcinoma (one) was present in the five patients, who were three men and two women aged 30 to 69 years. The five patients had tumors of stage T1-T3 N0M0, with maximum diameters ranging from roughly 4.2 to 10 cm. Samples yielded roughly 3.65 to 7.5 million productive TCRbeta reads; read depth did not differ significantly between tissue types. Across five regions of each liver tumor, along with adjacent normal tissue and blood, the study brought together TCRbeta repertoire sequencing, expression microarrays and whole-exome sequencing. A total of some 35 specimens from 5 patients went through TCRbeta repertoire sequencing, namely 25 tumor regions, 5 adjacent noncancerous liver tissues and 5 peripheral blood samples. Repertoires from technical replicates were highly reproducible, with mean shared-clone rates roughly 0.89 and correlation coefficients above 0.95. Broad study findings and their caveats: The study included only four or five patients, and the authors note findings should be validated in a larger study. Since the samples were bulk and unsorted, there was no way to compare CD4+ and CD8+ T cell repertoires. Consistent with antigen-driven expansion, pairs of tumor regions showed higher repertoire overlap (mean roughly 35%) than either tumor-adjacent pairs (around 17%) or tumor-blood pairs (about 14%). The top 250 clones made up a significantly larger repertoire fraction in tumors than in blood (p = 0.039). Only the TCR beta chain was sequenced, so true repertoire diversity is likely underestimated because unpaired alpha chains were not captured.

Sequences SGHAT (CDR1) and FQDESV (CDR2) are obtained from the germline V gene (reference sequence). From the cysteine through the phenylalanine, the CDR3 covers 13 amino acids. CDR3 DNA only is kept here, 39 bases in frame from base 1. A word on this clonotype: The specificity of this receptor is unknown. Germline and junction disagree at one end, which may indicate a read error.

Total RNA and DNA were co-extracted without cell sorting from about 19-30 mg of bulk tissue using the AllPrep DNA/RNA mini kit. Between November 2015 and March 2016, roughly five patients in China with histopathologically diagnosed primary liver carcinoma had their tumors surgically resected. At the time of sampling, the patients were treatment-naive and had chronic HBV infection. Fresh tumor and adjacent tissue pieces were bisected; one half was stored in RNAlater at -80°C, the other sent for histology. Starting from roughly 500 ng total RNA, TCRbeta-specific cDNA was produced by reverse transcription with a constant-region primer and ProtoScript II reverse transcriptase. TCRbeta libraries were built with three nested multiplex PCR rounds, a slightly modified ARM-PCR procedure. Each of the first two PCR rounds ran for 9 to 11 cycles using multiplex TRBV1-TRBV30 forward primers together with a Cbeta reverse primer. Sample barcodes and Illumina adapters were added in a final 25-cycle PCR with Deep VentR polymerase. Before sequencing, amplicons of 200-500 bp were gel-purified using a QIAquick gel extraction kit. An Illumina HiSeq 2500 was used to sequence the TCRbeta amplicons with 250-bp paired-end reads. For the original study's pipeline: Reads were quality-trimmed with Trimmomatic v0.33, and paired reads were merged with FLASH v1.2.11 to recover full CDR3 sequences. MiGEC v1.2.1b assigned V, D and J germline segments to the rearranged TCRbeta sequences. Clonotype statistics and Shannon-Wiener diversity indices were computed with VDJtools v1.0.0. To cut down on sampling bias, every analysis after diversity analysis relied on just the 250 most abundant clonotypes from each sample. The raw public data were reprocessed by TCRdb itself: fastp quality trimming at Q25, MiXCR clonotype calling, in-frame beta chains only. Each entry merges the rows of one CDR3 protein and shows their most common DNA and genes. TCRdb, rather than the study authors, made the V and J calls. The sample yields 85,000 to 100,000 distinct CDR3 sequences; around 70% were counted once. The top ten hold roughly 30% of the sample.

Input material: tumor-adjacent normal liver tissue. The sequence is built from TRBV11-1 and TRBJ2-5; the D call could be TRBD1 or TRBD2, with each sharing 5 bases. The receptor's source is a man in his forties or fifties with primary liver carcinoma and hepatitis B virus infection. The CDR3 here reads CASCTTRDETQYF. At the DNA level, the sequence is TGCGCCAGCTGCACAACGAGGGACGAGACCCAGTACTTC.